Following are 27 T cell receptor beta chains from one sample sequenced in a study of blood T cell repertoires in COVID-19. Libraries were prepared by immunoSEQ multiplex PCR; TCRdb keeps only in-frame clonotypes and omits some of them. The repertoire holds about 110,000 clones, with 65% to 80% as singletons. Material for sequencing was peripheral blood. These receptors were taken from a woman between 35 and 50 years old with acute or convalescent COVID-19.

The chain joins TRBV30 to TRBJ1-2; no firm D call. Germline V CDR1 and CDR2: GTSNPN, SVGIG (reference sequence). The ends were cut back, 6 bases at V and 2 bases at J, with 10 bases in the middle. The CDR3 extends over 12 amino acids. The CDR3 coding sequence is TGTGCCTGCAGGATCGGAAACTATGGCTACACCTTC. Its translation is CACRIGNYGYTF. The variable domain in full, completed from reference TRBV30 and TRBJ1-2, reads SQTIHQWPATLVQPVGSPLSLECTVEGTSNPNLYWYRQAAGRGLQLLFYSVGIGQISSEVPQNLSASRPQDRQFILSSKKLLLSDSGFYLCACRIGNYGYTFGSGTRLTVV.

J is TRBJ2-2 and V is TRBV6-4, with D unclear. Trimming shortened V by 3 bases and J by 6 bases, and 8 bases separated the two germline ends. The CDR3 loop spans 13 amino acids. The germline CDR1 and CDR2 sequences are MRHNA and SNTAGT. The CDR3 sequence: CASSEYQAGELFF. CDR3 in DNA: TGTGCCAGCAGTGAGTACCAGGCCGGGGAGCTGTTTTTT.

The CDR3 is CASSSDQGRNSPLHF. The CDR3 region has the DNA TGTGCCAGCAGCTCCGACCAGGGTAGGAATTCACCCCTCCACTTT. The rearrangement links TRBV11-2 to TRBJ1-6; TRBD1 is a possible D gene (5 bases). V was clipped by 4 bases and J by 7 bases, with 14 bases between them. The V gene's germline CDR1 is SGHAT and CDR2 FQNNGV. The CDR3 is made up of 15 amino acids. Looking up the rest from reference TRBV11-2 and TRBJ1-6 gives the full variable domain: EAGVAQSPRYKIIEKRQSVAFWCNPISGHATLYWYQQILGQGPKLLIQFQNNGVVDDSQLPKDRFSAERLKGVDSTLKIQPAKLEDSAVYLCASSSDQGRNSPLHFGNGTRLTVT.

CDR3 protein: CSVEALTENTQYF. DNA of the CDR3: TGCAGCGTTGAAGCCCTGACAGAAAATACGCAGTATTTT. The genes are TRBV29-1 and TRBJ2-3; tentative D call: TRBD1 (5 bases). The CDR3 has 13 residues. V shed 1 base and J shed 7 bases, with 12 bases lying between them. The germline V gene has CDR1 SQVTM and CDR2 ANQGSEA.

The table lists this clone with a few counts. This sequence joins TRBV6-5 and TRBJ1-6; a weak D match, TRBD1 (5 bases). The CDR3 spans 15 residues. CDR1 and CDR2 (germline): MNHEY, SVGAGI. Trimming took 0 bases from V and 15 from J, leaving 18 bases between them. The DNA for the CDR3 is TGTGCCAGCAGTTACTCGGGGTCCGACAGTGATCTCCTCCACTTT. This translates into CASSYSGSDSDLLHF.

V and J are TRBV9 and TRBJ2-7, with 7 positions matching TRBD2. The CDR3 has 16 amino acids. After removal of 3 bases from V and 7 bases from J, the junction contained 16 bases not matched to a gene. In germline, CDR1 is SGDLS, CDR2 YYNGEE. CDR3 in amino acids: CASSASGGSGSVEQYF. The CDR3 DNA is TGTGCCAGCAGCGCTAGCGGCGGTAGCGGGTCCGTGGAGCAGTACTTC.

Many counts were recorded for this clone. V gene TRBV6-5 combines with J gene TRBJ1-2, with TRBD1 identical over 7 bases. The germline gives CDR1 MNHEY, CDR2 SVGAGI. V trimming: 5 bases; J trimming: 1 base; junction bases outside the gene matches: 7. The CDR3 has 15 residues. The CDR3 sequence: CASSPSGQFNYGYTF. For the CDR3, the DNA is TGTGCCAGCAGTCCCTCGGGACAGTTTAACTATGGCTACACCTTC.

This clone was seen only a few times. This chain connects TRBV4-1 to TRBJ2-1, with TRBD1 as a possible D gene (5 bases). Germline CDR1 is MGHRA and CDR2 is YSYEKL. The CDR3 totals 14 residues. The germline V and J ends were trimmed by 1 base and 4 bases, with 8 bases remaining between them. Here the CDR3 DNA reads TGCGCCAGCAGCCAAGGGGGCATTTACAATGAGCAGTTCTTC. Protein product: CASSQGGIYNEQFF.

The count of this clone is one. The CDR3 sequence is CASSYDTAGEYSPLHF. The DNA of the CDR3 is TGTGCCAGCAGTTATGATACGGCAGGGGAGTATTCACCCCTCCACTTT. The chain has TRBV6-5 and TRBJ1-6; D possibly corresponds to TRBD1 (6 bases). The CDR3 runs 16 residues. Germline V gene data show CDR1 as MNHEY and CDR2 as SVGAGI. The ends were cut back, 3 bases at V and 8 bases at J, with 17 bases in the middle.

V is TRBV2 and J is TRBJ2-3, with TRBD2 matching 12 bases. The CDR3 consists of 15 residues. Germline-derived CDR1 and CDR2 are SNHLY and FYNNEI. Trimming at V came to 6 bases and at J to 6 bases, leaving 7 bases not matched to a gene. The CDR3 protein is CASSRTSGNRDTQYF. CDR3 DNA: TGTGCCAGCAGCCGGACTAGCGGGAATCGGGATACGCAGTATTTT.

This clone occurred once. CDR3 protein: CASSERGNNEQFF. CDR3 in DNA: TGTGCCAGCAGTGAAAGGGGTAACAATGAGCAGTTCTTC. The gene calls are TRBV6-4 and TRBJ2-1; D might be TRBD1 (5 bases). Trimming took 3 bases from V and 5 from J, leaving 8 bases between them. Germline values: CDR1 MRHNA, CDR2 SNTAGT. CDR3 size: 13 residues.

This clone was observed a single time. The chain links TRBV27 to TRBJ1-5; D gene unclear. The CDR3 covers 17 residues. V was trimmed by 10 bases and J by 0 bases, leaving 22 bases between them. CDR1 MNHEY and CDR2 SMNVEV come from the germline V gene (reference sequence). The CDR3 DNA reads TGTGCCACCCTCGAGCCCCAGCAGGTTCTTAGCAATCAGCCCCAGCATTTT. Amino acids: CATLEPQQVLSNQPQHF.

The V gene is TRBV13, the J gene TRBJ1-1; D possibly corresponds to TRBD1 (6 bases). This CDR3 is built from 14 residues. In germline, CDR1 is PRHDT, CDR2 FYEKMQ (reference sequence). Trimming cost V 8 bases and J 1 base, with 14 bases left between them. The CDR3 DNA is TGTGCCAGCGGTCGTGTACAGGGGAACACTGAAGCTTTCTTT. Translation: CASGRVQGNTEAFF.

The gene calls are TRBV12-3 or TRBV12-4 and TRBJ1-4, with D possibly TRBD1 on 6 matching bases. The CDR3 contains 13 residues. The V gene lost 4 bases and the J gene lost 8 bases, with 11 bases spanning the gap. CDR3 sequence: CASSSRDKEKLFF. The DNA for the CDR3 is TGTGCCAGCAGTTCCCGGGACAAGGAAAAACTGTTTTTT.

The rearrangement links TRBV5-1 to TRBJ2-5, with 9 bases lining up with TRBD1. Germline-derived CDR1 and CDR2 are SGHRS and YFSETQ. The CDR3 is made up of 16 amino acids. V shed 4 bases, J shed 5 bases, and the junction held 12 bases outside the gene matches. CDR3: CASSPANRGPRETQYF. The CDR3, as DNA: TGCGCCAGCAGCCCAGCTAACAGGGGGCCCAGGGAGACCCAGTACTTC.

The chain couples TRBV28 to TRBJ1-1, with D unclear. With 2 bases removed from V and 5 bases from J, the gap between germline ends came to 6 bases. CDR3 length: 12 residues. Germline CDR1 and CDR2: MDHEN and SYDVKM. The CDR3 reads CASSLVQTEAFF. CDR3 DNA: TGTGCCAGCAGTTTAGTACAGACTGAAGCTTTCTTT.

This clone came up a few times. The rearrangement uses TRBV7-3 and TRBJ1-1; D uncertain. The V gene's germline CDR1 is SGHTA and CDR2 FQGTGA. Trimming shortened V by 4 bases and J by 7 bases, and 13 bases separated the two germline ends. The CDR3 is 13 amino acids. CDR3 coding DNA: TGTGCCAGCAGCTCGACGGCGGGGAGTGAAGCTTTCTTT. Translating gives CASSSTAGSEAFF.

This sequence joins TRBV5-6 and TRBJ1-6; no firm D call. V lost 0 bases and J lost 13, with 14 bases in between. The CDR3 runs 14 residues. The germline gives CDR1 SGHDT, CDR2 YYEEEE. The CDR3 nucleotides read TGTGCCAGCAGCTTGGGGAGCGCCGGGATTCCCCTCCACTTT. Residues: CASSLGSAGIPLHF.

This clone has ten or more counts. The chain combines TRBV30 with TRBJ1-1; no firm D call. The V gene's germline CDR1 is GTSNPN and CDR2 SVGIG (reference sequence). V was trimmed by 8 bases and J by 1 base, leaving 11 bases between them. There are 12 residues in the CDR3. CDR3 region: CAAGEGNTEAFF. As DNA, the CDR3 is TGTGCCGCCGGGGAGGGGAACACTGAAGCTTTCTTT.

This clone was counted between two and nine times. The chain links TRBV13 to TRBJ1-2; D is unclear. This CDR3 spans 15 amino acids. V was shortened by 3 bases and J by 4 bases, with 15 bases between the two germline ends. Germline V gene lookup returns CDR1 PRHDT and CDR2 FYEKMQ (reference sequence). CDR3 region: CASSLASWTSYGYTF. CDR3 nucleotides: TGTGCCAGCAGCTTGGCAAGTTGGACTAGCTATGGCTACACCTTC.

This rearrangement joins TRBV11-3 to TRBJ1-1; D ambiguous. Trimming took 3 bases from V and 3 from J, leaving 8 bases between them. Germline values: CDR1 SGHNT, CDR2 YENEEA. The CDR3 loop spans 13 amino acids. The CDR3 DNA reads as TGTGCCAGCAGCTTTGAAGCGGACACTGAAGCTTTCTTT. It is translated as CASSFEADTEAFF.

The chain recombines TRBV28 with TRBJ1-2, with a tentative D call TRBD1 (6 bases). V was cut by 3 bases and J by 5 bases, with 13 bases left in between. The CDR3 totals 14 residues. Germline V gene data show CDR1 as MDHEN and CDR2 as SYDVKM. CDR3 in amino acids: CASSFVGTSYGYTF. The CDR3 DNA reads TGTGCCAGCAGTTTTGTTGGGACATCTTATGGCTACACCTTC.

This sequence joins TRBV5-1 and TRBJ2-2, with D unresolved. The CDR3 extends over 14 amino acids. Trimming pared 2 bases from V and 2 bases from J, leaving 7 bases between. CDR1 and CDR2 (germline): SGHRS, YFSETQ. The CDR3: CASSFDTNTGELFF. CDR3 in DNA: TGCGCCAGCAGCTTTGACACAAACACCGGGGAGCTGTTTTTT.

This sequence joins TRBV30 and TRBJ1-1; D is ambiguous. Deletions cut 2 bases from V and 11 bases from J, with 15 bases between. From germline, CDR1 is GTSNPN and CDR2 SVGIG (reference sequence). The CDR3 length is 12 residues. CDR3 sequence reads: CAWSNGGYDAFF. The CDR3 DNA is TGTGCCTGGAGTAATGGAGGCTACGATGCTTTCTTT. Combining the CDR3 with reference TRBV30 and TRBJ1-1 gives the whole variable domain SQTIHQWPATLVQPVGSPLSLECTVEGTSNPNLYWYRQAAGRGLQLLFYSVGIGQISSEVPQNLSASRPQDRQFILSSKKLLLSDSGFYLCAWSNGGYDAFFGQGTRLTVV.

The chain has TRBV2 and TRBJ2-2; 9 nucleotides match TRBD1. This CDR3 spans 16 amino acids. J gave up 7 bases and V 2 bases, and 8 bases lay outside the gene matches. Germline V gene data show CDR1 as SNHLY and CDR2 as FYNNEI. Here the CDR3 DNA reads TGTGCCAGCAGTGAACCGGGACAGGGATCACGCGGGGAGCTGTTTTTT. It specifies CASSEPGQGSRGELFF.

CDR3 region: CASSFMGAGSGALNEQFF. In DNA, the CDR3 is TGTGCCAGCAGCTTTATGGGGGCTGGGAGCGGGGCGCTCAATGAGCAGTTCTTC. The gene calls are TRBV7-3 and TRBJ2-1; D may be TRBD2 (7 bases). Germline values: CDR1 SGHTA, CDR2 FQGTGA. The germline V and J ends were trimmed by 3 bases and 6 bases, with 24 bases remaining between them. The CDR3 has 18 amino acids.

The chain employs TRBV5-1 and TRBJ2-2; 9 bases line up with TRBD2. The length of the CDR3 is 16 residues. V was clipped by 0 bases and J by 0 bases; unmatched bases: 0. CDR1 and CDR2 (germline): SGHRS, YFSETQ. CDR3 region: CASSLERGANTGELFF. The CDR3 DNA reads TGCGCCAGCAGCTTGGAGCGGGGGGCGAACACCGGGGAGCTGTTTTTT. Filled out from reference TRBV5-1 and TRBJ2-2, the complete variable domain reads KAGVTQTPRYLIKTRGQQVTLSCSPISGHRSVSWYQQTPGQGLQFLFEYFSETQRNKGNFPGRFSGRQFSNSRSEMNVSTLELGDSALYLCASSLERGANTGELFFGEGSRLTVL.